What follows describes a single T cell receptor beta chain. The source of the sample is a study of T cell responses to AZD1222 COVID-19 vaccine. Trimming shortened V by 1 base and J by 8 bases, and 17 bases separated the two germline ends. CDR3 size: 15 residues. Germline V gene lookup returns CDR1 MGHDK and CDR2 SYGVNS. Generated by immunoSEQ multiplex PCR, the TCRdb table keeps only in-frame clones and is missing some. The sample contains 55,000 to 70,000 clones, about three quarters of which appear only once. The sequenced sample was peripheral blood, obtained on day 0 of AZD1222 vaccination. This receptor was taken from an adult in good health. The V call is TRBV25-1, the J call TRBJ1-2; no clear D. This CDR3 is CASSESRGGVGGYTF. In DNA form, the CDR3 reads TGTGCCAGCAGTGAATCGAGAGGAGGCGTCGGGGGCTACACCTTC.